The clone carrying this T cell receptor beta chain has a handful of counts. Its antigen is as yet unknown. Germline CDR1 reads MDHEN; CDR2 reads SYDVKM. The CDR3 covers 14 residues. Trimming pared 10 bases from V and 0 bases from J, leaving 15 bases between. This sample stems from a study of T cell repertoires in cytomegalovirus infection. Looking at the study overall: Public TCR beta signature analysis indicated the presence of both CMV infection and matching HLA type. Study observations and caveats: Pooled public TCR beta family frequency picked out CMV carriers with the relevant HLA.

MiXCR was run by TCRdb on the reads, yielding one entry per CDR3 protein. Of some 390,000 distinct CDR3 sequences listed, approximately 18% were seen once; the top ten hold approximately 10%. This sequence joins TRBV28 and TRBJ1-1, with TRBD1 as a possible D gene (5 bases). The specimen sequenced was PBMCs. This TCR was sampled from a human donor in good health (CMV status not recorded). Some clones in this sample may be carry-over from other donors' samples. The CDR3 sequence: CAIQGYPLNTEAFF. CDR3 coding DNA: TGTGCCATCCAGGGCTACCCGTTGAACACTGAAGCTTTCTTT.